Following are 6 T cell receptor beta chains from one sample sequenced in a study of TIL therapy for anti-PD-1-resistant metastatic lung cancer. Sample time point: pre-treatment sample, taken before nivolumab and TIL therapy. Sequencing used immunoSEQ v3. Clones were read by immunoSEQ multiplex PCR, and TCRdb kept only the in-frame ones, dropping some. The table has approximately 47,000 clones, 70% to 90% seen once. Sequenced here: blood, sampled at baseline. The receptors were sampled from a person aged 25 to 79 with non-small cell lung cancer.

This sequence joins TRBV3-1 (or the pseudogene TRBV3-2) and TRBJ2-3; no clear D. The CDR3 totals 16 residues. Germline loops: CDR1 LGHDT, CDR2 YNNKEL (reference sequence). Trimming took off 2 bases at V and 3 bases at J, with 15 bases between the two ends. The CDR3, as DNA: TGTGCCAGCAGCCAACGACCGGGTGCCGTTACAGATACGCAGTATTTT. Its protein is CASSQRPGAVTDTQYF.

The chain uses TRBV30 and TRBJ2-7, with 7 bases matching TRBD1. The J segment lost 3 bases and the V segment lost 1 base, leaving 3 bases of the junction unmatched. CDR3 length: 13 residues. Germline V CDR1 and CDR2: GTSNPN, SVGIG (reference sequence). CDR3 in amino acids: CAWSGTGLYEQYF. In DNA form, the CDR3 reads TGTGCCTGGAGTGGGACAGGCCTCTACGAGCAGTACTTC.

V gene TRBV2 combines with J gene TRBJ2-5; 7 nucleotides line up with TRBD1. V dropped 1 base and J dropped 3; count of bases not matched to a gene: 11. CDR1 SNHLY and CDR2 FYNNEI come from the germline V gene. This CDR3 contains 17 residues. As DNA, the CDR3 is TGTGCCAGCAGTGAAGATGAGGGGGCCCTCGAAAAAGAGACCCAGTACTTC. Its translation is CASSEDEGALEKETQYF.

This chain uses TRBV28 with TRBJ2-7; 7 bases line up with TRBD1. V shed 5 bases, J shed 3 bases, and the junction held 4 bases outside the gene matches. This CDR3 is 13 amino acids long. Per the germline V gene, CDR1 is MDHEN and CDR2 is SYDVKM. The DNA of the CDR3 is TGTGCCAGCAGTCGACAGGGCAACTACGAGCAGTACTTC. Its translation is CASSRQGNYEQYF.

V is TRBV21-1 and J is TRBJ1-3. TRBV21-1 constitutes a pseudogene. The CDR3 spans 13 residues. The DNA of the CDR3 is TGTGCCCATTGGGAGCATCCTGGAAACACCATATATTTT. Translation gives CAHWEHPGNTIYF.

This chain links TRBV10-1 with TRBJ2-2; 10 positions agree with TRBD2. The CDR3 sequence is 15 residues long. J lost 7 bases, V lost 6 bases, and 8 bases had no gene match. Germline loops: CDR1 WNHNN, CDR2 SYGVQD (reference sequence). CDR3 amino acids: CASRLPGLANGELFF. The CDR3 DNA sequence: TGCGCCAGCAGATTGCCGGGACTAGCGAACGGGGAGCTGTTTTTT.